This TCR beta chain was identified during a study of blood T cells in healthy people across ages. Germline V gene sequence: CDR1 SGHTA, CDR2 FQGNSA. This CDR3 is built from 15 residues. V was pared by 3 bases and J by 9 bases, with 7 bases of the junction left unmatched. The authors ran a second PCR of roughly 6 to 12 cycles using a sample-barcoded 5' primer and a J-beta primer mix. Each CDR3 protein gets one entry after TCRdb re-called the 5' RACE reads with MiXCR. The table lists about 1.8 million distinct CDR3 sequences, just under 50% of them singletons. This TCR came from a woman between 35 and 50 years old in good health. The source material was blood. This chain uses TRBV7-2 with TRBJ1-6; 8 bases map to TRBD1. This chain's CDR3 is CASSFSQGASSPLHF. Here the CDR3 DNA reads TGTGCCAGCAGCTTTTCTCAGGGGGCTAGTTCACCCCTCCACTTT.